This TCR beta chain was obtained from a study of OX40 agonist ivuxolimab in advanced cancers. Study-level points and caveats: Near-lowest levels of clonal expansion characterized partial responders at 0.1-3.0 mg/kg. At 0.1 to 3.0 mg/kg and by week 6, CD4+ and CD8+ T cells in the blood had expanded clonally.

The V gene's germline CDR1 is LGHNT and CDR2 FRNRAP. This CDR3 comprises 19 residues. Unmatched junction bases numbered 18, after V lost 6 bases and J lost 1 base. Assay: immunoSEQ multiplex PCR; the TCRdb copy retains only in-frame clones and omits some. The sample lists about 80,000 clones; 80% to 90% were seen once. This clone has just a few counts. The target antigen is unknown. The sequencing used CD4+ or CD8+ T cells sorted from blood, collected in a trial of the OX40 agonist ivuxolimab. This rearrangement joins TRBV12-5 to TRBJ2-4; 7 positions agree with TRBD1. The clonotype originates from an adult with an advanced solid tumor such as melanoma, head and neck, liver or kidney cancer. The CDR3 protein is CASGPPGQLESSAKNIQYF. The CDR3 coding sequence is TGTGCTAGTGGCCCCCCGGGACAGTTGGAAAGTAGTGCCAAAAACATTCAGTACTTC. Together with reference TRBV12-5 and TRBJ2-4, the CDR3 gives the full variable domain: DARVTQTPRHKVTEMGQEVTMRCQPILGHNTVFWYRQTMMQGLELLAYFRNRAPLDDSGMPKDRFSAEMPDATLATLKIQPSEPRDSAVYFCASGPPGQLESSAKNIQYFGAGTRLSVL.